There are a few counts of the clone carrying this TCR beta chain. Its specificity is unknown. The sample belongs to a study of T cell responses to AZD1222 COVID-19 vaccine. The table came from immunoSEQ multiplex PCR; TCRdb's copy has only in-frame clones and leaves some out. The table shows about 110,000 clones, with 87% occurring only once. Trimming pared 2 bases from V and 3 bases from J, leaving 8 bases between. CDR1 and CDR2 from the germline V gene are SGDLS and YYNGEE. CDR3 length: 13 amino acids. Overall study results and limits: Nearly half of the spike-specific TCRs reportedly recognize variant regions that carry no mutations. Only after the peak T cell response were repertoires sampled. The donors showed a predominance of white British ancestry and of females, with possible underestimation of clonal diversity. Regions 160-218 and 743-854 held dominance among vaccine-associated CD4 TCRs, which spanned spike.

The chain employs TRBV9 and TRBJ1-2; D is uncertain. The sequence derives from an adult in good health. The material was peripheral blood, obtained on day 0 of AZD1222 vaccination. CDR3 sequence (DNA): TGTGCCAGCAGCGTCTCGGCCGACTATGGCTACACCTTC. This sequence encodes CASSVSADYGYTF. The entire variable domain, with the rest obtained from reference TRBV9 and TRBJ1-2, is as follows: DSGVTQTPKHLITATGQRVTLRCSPRSGDLSVYWYQQSLDQGLQFLIQYYNGEERAKGNILERFSAQQFPDLHSELNLSSLELGDSALYFCASSVSADYGYTFGSGTRLTVV.